This is a list of T cell receptor beta chains from one sample in a study of cytomegalovirus exposure and HLA in healthy donors. This table comes from immunoSEQ multiplex PCR, and its TCRdb copy is limited to in-frame clones, with some not included. The data contain roughly 120,000 clones, roughly 76% of them seen just once; the ten biggest clones take up about 13%. Sample: PBMCs. The receptors derive from a woman aged 55-69 years in good health and CMV-seropositive. The CDR3 runs from the conserved cysteine through the conserved F or W. D genes are given only for firm matches. For some rows the clone size is stated as once, few or many, or as a class when expanded; others skip it.

v_gene: TRBV4-3; abundance: few; j_gene: TRBJ2-5; d_gene: TRBD1; CDR3aa: CASSQNSPGQGAETQYF; CDR3nt: TGCGCCAGCAGCCAAAATTCCCCCGGACAGGGAGCAGAGACCCAGTACTTC
v_gene: TRBV7-6; abundance: -; j_gene: TRBJ2-3; d_gene: TRBD2; CDR3aa: CASSRLVPTSGGAGPDTQYF; CDR3nt: TGTGCCAGCAGCCGACTGGTTCCGACTAGCGGGGGGGCCGGTCCAGATACGCAGTATTTT
v_gene: TRBV7-9; abundance: -; j_gene: TRBJ1-4; d_gene: TRBD1; CDR3aa: CASSFNRGVDEKLFF; CDR3nt: TGTGCCAGCAGCTTTAACAGGGGGGTGGATGAAAAACTGTTTTTT
v_gene: TRBV19; abundance: -; j_gene: TRBJ2-7; d_gene: -; CDR3aa: CATSRAQRSEQYF; CDR3nt: TGTGCCACGAGCCGGGCCCAGCGGTCTGAGCAGTACTTC
v_gene: TRBV29-1; abundance: -; j_gene: TRBJ2-2; d_gene: TRBD1; CDR3aa: CSSETGDGELFF; CDR3nt: TGCAGCTCAGAGACAGGGGACGGGGAGCTGTTTTTT
v_gene: TRBV7-3; abundance: few; j_gene: TRBJ2-2; d_gene: -; CDR3aa: CASTIGVGESGELFF; CDR3nt: TGTGCCAGCACCATCGGTGTTGGGGAGTCCGGGGAGCTGTTTTTT
v_gene: TRBV7-9; abundance: -; j_gene: TRBJ1-1; d_gene: -; CDR3aa: CASILGRALNTEAFF; CDR3nt: TGTGCCAGCATCTTAGGGAGGGCCCTTAACACTGAAGCTTTCTTT
v_gene: TRBV19; abundance: -; j_gene: TRBJ1-2; d_gene: TRBD1; CDR3aa: CASSPSDRVRGYYGYTF; CDR3nt: TGTGCCAGTAGTCCCTCGGACAGGGTGAGGGGTTACTATGGCTACACCTTC
v_gene: TRBV4-3; abundance: -; j_gene: TRBJ2-5; d_gene: TRBD1; CDR3aa: CASRETGASGTQYF; CDR3nt: TGCGCCAGCCGAGAGACAGGGGCCAGCGGGACCCAGTACTTC
v_gene: TRBV11-1; abundance: -; j_gene: TRBJ1-4; d_gene: TRBD1; CDR3aa: CASSTTGGTGEKLFF; CDR3nt: TGTGCCAGCAGCACGACAGGGGGCACTGGAGAAAAACTGTTTTTT
v_gene: TRBV5-6; abundance: -; j_gene: TRBJ2-7; d_gene: TRBD2; CDR3aa: CASSDPTRSGSYEQYF; CDR3nt: TGTGCCAGCAGCGATCCGACCAGGAGCGGGAGTTACGAGCAGTACTTC
v_gene: TRBV2; abundance: -; j_gene: TRBJ2-5; d_gene: -; CDR3aa: CASSVGSGETQYF; CDR3nt: TGTGCCAGCAGTGTGGGTTCGGGAGAGACCCAGTACTTC
v_gene: TRBV4-3; abundance: once; j_gene: TRBJ1-4; d_gene: -; CDR3aa: CASSQGRGNEKLFF; CDR3nt: TGCGCCAGCAGCCAAGGAAGGGGGAATGAAAAACTGTTTTTT
v_gene: TRBV11-2; abundance: -; j_gene: TRBJ2-7; d_gene: -; CDR3aa: CASSWKQGAYEQYF; CDR3nt: TGTGCCAGCAGCTGGAAACAGGGAGCCTACGAGCAGTACTTC
v_gene: TRBV5-1; abundance: -; j_gene: TRBJ2-3; d_gene: TRBD2; CDR3aa: CASSLERGVDTQYF; CDR3nt: TGCGCCAGCAGCTTGGAACGGGGGGTAGATACGCAGTATTTT
v_gene: TRBV19; abundance: -; j_gene: TRBJ2-5; d_gene: -; CDR3aa: CASSAGLRSPTTQYF; CDR3nt: TGTGCCAGTAGTGCCGGACTAAGATCCCCAACGACCCAGTACTTC
v_gene: TRBV18; abundance: few; j_gene: TRBJ2-2; d_gene: -; CDR3aa: CASSPPSLADTGELFF; CDR3nt: TGTGCCAGCTCACCACCGTCTCTAGCCGACACCGGGGAGCTGTTTTTT
v_gene: TRBV30; abundance: -; j_gene: TRBJ2-3; d_gene: -; CDR3aa: CAWSSGGTDTQYF; CDR3nt: TGTGCCTGGAGTTCAGGGGGCACAGATACGCAGTATTTT
v_gene: TRBV6-1; abundance: -; j_gene: TRBJ2-1; d_gene: TRBD2; CDR3aa: CASSEGGGRDNEQFF; CDR3nt: TGTGCCAGCAGTGAAGGGGGGGGGAGGGACAATGAGCAGTTCTTC
v_gene: TRBV7-9; abundance: -; j_gene: TRBJ1-1; d_gene: -; CDR3aa: CASSSLTSTEAFF; CDR3nt: TGTGCCAGCAGCTCACTCACGAGCACTGAAGCTTTCTTT
v_gene: TRBV7-2; abundance: -; j_gene: TRBJ2-7; d_gene: -; CDR3aa: CASSLVGGSYEQYF; CDR3nt: TGTGCCAGCAGCTTAGTAGGGGGATCCTACGAGCAGTACTTC
v_gene: TRBV7-5; abundance: -; j_gene: TRBJ2-4; d_gene: -; CDR3aa: CVRSPVAVLAKNIQYF; CDR3nt: TGTGTCAGAAGCCCCGTAGCGGTCCTAGCCAAAAACATTCAGTACTTC
v_gene: TRBV6-4; abundance: -; j_gene: TRBJ2-2; d_gene: -; CDR3aa: CASSEQGSAGELFF; CDR3nt: TGTGCCAGCAGTGAACAGGGTAGTGCCGGGGAGCTGTTTTTT
v_gene: TRBV4-1; abundance: few; j_gene: TRBJ1-4; d_gene: -; CDR3aa: CASSLLEGGEKLFF; CDR3nt: TGCGCCAGCAGCCTCCTTGAGGGTGGCGAAAAACTGTTTTTT
v_gene: TRBV5-6; abundance: -; j_gene: TRBJ2-3; d_gene: -; CDR3aa: CASSWGLSTDTQYF; CDR3nt: TGTGCCAGCAGCTGGGGACTGAGCACAGATACGCAGTATTTT
v_gene: TRBV9; abundance: -; j_gene: TRBJ2-7; d_gene: -; CDR3aa: CASSVTAAYYEQYF; CDR3nt: TGTGCCAGCAGCGTCACAGCGGCTTACTACGAGCAGTACTTC
v_gene: TRBV4-3; abundance: -; j_gene: TRBJ2-1; d_gene: -; CDR3aa: CASSQGGITNEQFF; CDR3nt: TGCGCCAGCAGCCAAGGGGGCATCACGAATGAGCAGTTCTTC
v_gene: TRBV29-1; abundance: -; j_gene: TRBJ1-4; d_gene: TRBD1; CDR3aa: CSADRGSGEKLFF; CDR3nt: TGCAGCGCTGACAGGGGGTCGGGTGAAAAACTGTTTTTT
v_gene: TRBV7-2; abundance: -; j_gene: TRBJ2-3; d_gene: TRBD2; CDR3aa: CASSLEVAGGRNTQYF; CDR3nt: TGTGCCAGCAGCTTAGAGGTAGCGGGGGGGCGAAATACGCAGTATTTT
v_gene: TRBV6-5; abundance: -; j_gene: TRBJ2-5; d_gene: -; CDR3aa: CASSYSGSLRETQYF; CDR3nt: TGTGCCAGCAGTTACAGCGGTTCTTTGAGGGAGACCCAGTACTTC
v_gene: TRBV7-7; abundance: -; j_gene: TRBJ2-1; d_gene: TRBD2; CDR3aa: CASSRGTIGANEQFF; CDR3nt: TGTGCCAGCAGCCGCGGGACTATAGGCGCCAATGAGCAGTTCTTC
v_gene: TRBV7-2; abundance: -; j_gene: TRBJ2-7; d_gene: -; CDR3aa: CASRDKVIGYEQYF; CDR3nt: TGTGCCAGCAGGGACAAGGTGATAGGATACGAGCAGTACTTC
v_gene: TRBV18; abundance: once; j_gene: TRBJ2-3; d_gene: -; CDR3aa: CASSLREADTQYF; CDR3nt: TGTGCCAGCTCACTCAGGGAGGCAGATACGCAGTATTTT
v_gene: TRBV5-1; abundance: -; j_gene: TRBJ1-3; d_gene: -; CDR3aa: CASSSAETGNTIYF; CDR3nt: TGCGCCAGCAGCTCCGCGGAGACTGGAAACACCATATATTTT
v_gene: TRBV7-9; abundance: -; j_gene: TRBJ2-3; d_gene: TRBD2; CDR3aa: CASSERGGVDTQYF; CDR3nt: TGTGCCAGCAGCGAGCGGGGGGGCGTAGATACGCAGTATTTT
v_gene: TRBV7-2; abundance: -; j_gene: TRBJ1-5; d_gene: TRBD1; CDR3aa: CASSQWGTGNSNQPQHF; CDR3nt: TGTGCCAGCAGCCAATGGGGGACAGGGAATAGCAATCAGCCCCAGCATTTT
v_gene: TRBV4-3; abundance: -; j_gene: TRBJ2-1; d_gene: TRBD2; CDR3aa: CASSQVFVSRTSGWNEQFF; CDR3nt: TGCGCCAGCAGCCAAGTTTTTGTCTCAAGGACTAGCGGGTGGAATGAGCAGTTCTTC
v_gene: TRBV7-2; abundance: -; j_gene: TRBJ1-3; d_gene: -; CDR3aa: CASSLLRVLGNTIYF; CDR3nt: TGTGCCAGCAGCTTACTCCGGGTCCTTGGAAACACCATATATTTT
v_gene: TRBV7-3; abundance: once; j_gene: TRBJ2-3; d_gene: TRBD1; CDR3aa: CASSPGQGTDTQYF; CDR3nt: TGTGCCAGCAGCCCCGGACAGGGCACAGATACGCAGTATTTT
v_gene: TRBV5-4; abundance: once; j_gene: TRBJ2-2; d_gene: TRBD1; CDR3aa: CASSRQGDTGELFF; CDR3nt: TGTGCCAGCAGCCGACAGGGAGACACCGGGGAGCTGTTTTTT
v_gene: TRBV30; abundance: -; j_gene: TRBJ1-5; d_gene: -; CDR3aa: CAWSLQSEPQHF; CDR3nt: TGTGCCTGGAGTCTCCAGTCAGAGCCCCAGCATTTT